The 21 T cell receptor beta chains listed next were all sequenced from one sample in a study of blood T cell repertoires in COVID-19. Generated by immunoSEQ multiplex PCR, the TCRdb table keeps only in-frame clones and is missing some. The table includes approximately 300,000 clones, about 80% detected once. The specimen sequenced was peripheral blood. The receptors stem from a person aged 70 to 79 with COVID-19, enrolled during active disease.

J is TRBJ1-2 and V is TRBV28; TRBD1 is a possible D gene (5 bases). Germline V gene data show CDR1 as MDHEN and CDR2 as SYDVKM. V was clipped by 2 bases and J by 4 bases, with 14 bases between them. CDR3 size: 15 residues. DNA for the CDR3: TGTGCCAGCAGTTTACTTTCAGGGTACGTCTATGGCTACACCTTC. Translation: CASSLLSGYVYGYTF.

The chain joins TRBV27 to TRBJ2-7, with TRBD2 matching over 8 bases. This CDR3 is built from 16 residues. Germline-derived CDR1 and CDR2 are MNHEY and SMNVEV (reference sequence). V lost 5 bases and J lost 4; bases outside the gene matches: 13. CDR3 loop: CASSTYTGGTRYEQYF. DNA of the CDR3: TGTGCCAGCAGTACATACACCGGAGGGACTAGGTACGAGCAGTACTTC.

The V call is TRBV9, the J call TRBJ2-3, with D perhaps TRBD2 (5 bases). V was shortened by 4 bases and J by 0 bases, with 21 bases between the two germline ends. The CDR3 has 18 amino acids. The germline V gene encodes CDR1 SGDLS and CDR2 YYNGEE. For the CDR3, the DNA is TGTGCCAGCAGCCCCAGATCCGGACTCCTCCTTAGCACAGATACGCAGTATTTT. This gives the protein CASSPRSGLLLSTDTQYF.

The V gene is TRBV6-5, the J gene TRBJ2-2, with 7 bases lining up with TRBD2. CDR1 and CDR2 from the germline V gene are MNHEY and SVGAGI. Trimming removed 2 bases from V and 9 bases from J; junction bases left unmatched: 12. This CDR3 has 16 residues. DNA for the CDR3: TGTGCCAGCAGTTACGGACGACGTACGGGAGGCTGGGAGCTGTTTTTT. It codes for CASSYGRRTGGWELFF.

V usage is TRBV7-9 and J usage is TRBJ2-1; 10 nucleotides match TRBD1. The CDR3 runs 15 residues. Germline V CDR1 and CDR2: SEHNR, FQNEAQ (reference sequence). V was clipped by 5 bases and J by 5 bases; unmatched bases: 6. The CDR3 region is CASSRRDRGNNEQFF. The CDR3 nucleotides are TGTGCCAGCAGCCGTCGGGACAGGGGAAACAATGAGCAGTTCTTC. Variable domain in full (rest from reference TRBV7-9 and TRBJ2-1): DTGVSQNPRHKITKRGQNVTFRCDPISEHNRLYWYRQTLGQGPEFLTYFQNEAQLEKSRLLSDRFSAERPKGSFSTLEIQRTEQGDSAMYLCASSRRDRGNNEQFFGPGTRLTVL.

V and J are TRBV29-1 and TRBJ1-5; 9 bases match TRBD1. This CDR3 spans 13 amino acids. Losses at the gene ends were 4 bases for V and 5 bases for J; bases not matched to a gene: 3. Germline CDR1 SQVTM, CDR2 ANQGSEA. CDR3 bases: TGCAGCGTTGGGGGGGACAGGGATCAGCCCCAGCATTTT. Translation gives CSVGGDRDQPQHF.

The chain joins TRBV6-5 to TRBJ1-3, with TRBD1 matching 9 bases. This CDR3 is 14 amino acids long. The junction had 8 bases not matched to a gene; V was cut back by 7 bases and J by 7 bases. Looked up from germline, CDR1 is MNHEY and CDR2 is SVGAGI. The CDR3 loop is CASIVDRGFNTIYF. The CDR3 DNA follows: TGTGCCAGCATTGTAGACAGGGGGTTTAACACCATATATTTT.

The V call is TRBV6-4, the J call TRBJ1-1; D is undetermined. The germline V and J ends were trimmed by 0 bases and 4 bases, with 12 bases remaining between them. Germline values: CDR1 MRHNA, CDR2 SNTAGT. The CDR3 length is 15 residues. CDR3 amino acids: CASSDSSFVSTEAFF. CDR3 sequence (DNA): TGTGCCAGCAGTGACTCGAGTTTTGTATCCACTGAAGCTTTCTTT.

CDR3 sequence: CASSLGQKSSYEQYF. In DNA, the CDR3 is TGTGCCAGCAGCTTAGGACAGAAGAGCTCCTACGAGCAGTACTTC. This rearrangement joins TRBV7-2 to TRBJ2-7, with D possibly TRBD1 on 5 matching bases. The V and J ends lost 1 base and 0 bases respectively, with 10 bases between them. This CDR3 comprises 15 residues. In germline, CDR1 is SGHTA, CDR2 FQGNSA.

The chain combines TRBV3-1 (or the pseudogene TRBV3-2) with TRBJ1-6; D not certain. CDR3 size: 12 residues. Germline V gives CDR1 LGHDT, CDR2 YNNKEL (reference sequence). The germline V and J ends were trimmed by 1 base and 9 bases, with 4 bases remaining between them. The CDR3 DNA is TGTGCCAGCAGCCAAGTCGGTTCACCCCTCCACTTT. Amino acids: CASSQVGSPLHF.

The V call is TRBV6-2 or TRBV6-3, the J call TRBJ1-4; 8 positions agree with TRBD1. Germline-derived CDR1 and CDR2 are MNHEY and SVGEGT. The junction had 10 bases not matched to a gene; V was cut back by 0 bases and J by 7 bases. The CDR3 totals 17 residues. CDR3 sequence: CASSYSLGQGAREKLFF. CDR3 coding DNA: TGTGCCAGCAGTTACTCCCTGGGGCAGGGGGCACGTGAAAAACTGTTTTTT.

The chain is built from TRBV27 and TRBJ1-5, with D hard to call. This CDR3 contains 17 residues. Trimming removed 0 bases at V and 2 bases at J, with 14 bases between. CDR1 is MNHEY and CDR2 is SMNVEV in the germline V gene (reference sequence). The CDR3 DNA reads TGTGCCAGCAGTTTATCGATGGGCCCTACCGGCAATCAGCCCCAGCATTTT. Amino acids: CASSLSMGPTGNQPQHF.

The chain combines TRBV6-2 or TRBV6-3 with TRBJ1-1; no clear D gene. Trimming shortened V by 2 bases and J by 7 bases, and 5 bases separated the two germline ends. This CDR3 spans 11 amino acids. Germline V gives CDR1 MNHEY, CDR2 SVGEGT. This CDR3 is CASSYPGEAFF. The CDR3 nucleotides are TGTGCCAGCAGTTACCCGGGTGAAGCTTTCTTT.

This clone was observed a single time. The chain couples TRBV7-9 to TRBJ2-5, with 7 nucleotides matching TRBD2. V lost 4 bases and J lost 4; bases outside the gene matches: 9. The V gene's germline CDR1 is SEHNR and CDR2 FQNEAQ (reference sequence). This CDR3 is built from 15 residues. The CDR3 DNA reads TGTGCCAGCAGCTCAAGGGAGGGATCGAGAGAGACCCAGTACTTC. It is translated as CASSSREGSRETQYF.

The genes are TRBV7-9 and TRBJ2-2; D gene unclear. This CDR3 has 15 residues. Trimming stripped 2 bases from V and 0 bases from J, with 7 bases between. Germline V CDR1 and CDR2: SEHNR, FQNEAQ (reference sequence). For the CDR3, the DNA is TGTGCCAGCAGCTTACTACTTCCGAACACCGGGGAGCTGTTTTTT. Protein product: CASSLLLPNTGELFF.

For this clone: Other DNA sequences within the sample encode an identical CDR3. The chain is built from TRBV7-2 and TRBJ2-7; a possible D gene is TRBD2 (6 bases). The V gene lost 5 bases and the J gene lost 3 bases, with 14 bases spanning the gap. Germline lookup yields CDR1 SGHTA and CDR2 FQGNSA. This CDR3 has 14 residues. CDR3: CASSLDGGSYEQYF. In nucleotides, the CDR3 is TGTGCCAGCAGCCTAGACGGGGGAAGCTACGAGCAGTACTTC. The full variable domain, with the rest looked up from reference TRBV7-2 and TRBJ2-7, is GAGVSQSPSNKVTEKGKDVELRCDPISGHTALYWYRQSLGQGLEFLIYFQGNSAPDKSGLPSDRFSAERTGGSVSTLTIQRTQQEDSAVYLCASSLDGGSYEQYFGPGTRLTVT.

The J gene is TRBJ2-1, the V gene TRBV24-1, with TRBD1 matching over 8 bases. J was trimmed by 0 bases and V by 4 bases; bases with no gene match: 4. The CDR3 has 16 amino acids. The germline V gene encodes CDR1 KGHDR and CDR2 SFDVKD. In nucleotides, the CDR3 is TGTGCCACCAGTGAATCCGGGACAGGCTCCTACAATGAGCAGTTCTTC. Its protein is CATSESGTGSYNEQFF.

This clone was seen just once. The V gene is TRBV5-6, the J gene TRBJ1-1, with D maybe TRBD1 (5 bases). CDR1 and CDR2 from the germline V gene are SGHDT and YYEEEE. Trimming took 2 bases from V and 3 from J, leaving 8 bases between them. The CDR3 contains 13 residues. CDR3 nucleotide sequence: TGTGCCAGCAGCTTAGACAGCTACACTGAAGCTTTCTTT. This sequence encodes CASSLDSYTEAFF.

This sequence joins TRBV3-1 (or the pseudogene TRBV3-2) and TRBJ2-2; maybe TRBD2 (6 bases). The V and J ends lost 1 base and 1 base respectively, with 10 bases between them. The CDR3 loop spans 16 amino acids. The germline gives CDR1 LGHDT, CDR2 YNNKEL (reference sequence). The CDR3 sequence: CASSQALARNTGELFF. The CDR3 bases are TGTGCCAGCAGCCAAGCACTAGCAAGGAACACCGGGGAGCTGTTTTTT.

This clone was observed a single time. The chain is built from TRBV6-5 and TRBJ2-3, with D unresolved. The V and J ends lost 2 bases and 6 bases respectively, with 6 bases between them. CDR1 and CDR2 from the germline V gene are MNHEY and SVGAGI. This CDR3 has 12 amino acids. Written as DNA, the CDR3 is TGTGCCAGCAGTTACGTATCCGATACGCAGTATTTT. Translation: CASSYVSDTQYF.

The chain combines TRBV14 with TRBJ1-2; 7 nucleotides line up with TRBD1. CDR1 SGHDN and CDR2 FVKESK come from the germline V gene. CDR3 length: 14 amino acids. Trimming took 4 bases from V and 4 from J; bases not matched to a gene: 6. The CDR3, as DNA: TGTGCCAGCAGCCGGGACAGCACACCCTATGGCTACACCTTC. Its translation is CASSRDSTPYGYTF. Supplemented by reference TRBV14 and TRBJ1-2, the full variable domain reads EAGVTQFPSHSVIEKGQTVTLRCDPISGHDNLYWYRRVMGKEIKFLLHFVKESKQDESGMPNNRFLAERTGGTYSTLKVQPAELEDSGVYFCASSRDSTPYGYTFGSGTRLTVV.